The following is a T cell receptor (beta chain) sequence with its context. The sample belongs to a study of blood T cell repertoires in COVID-19. Study information: From the United States, Italy and Spain came samples of acute and convalescent COVID-19.

Participants had their cohort set by participant-reported clinical history. Here immunoSEQ multiplex PCR was the method, and the copy in TCRdb shows in-frame clones only, minus some. The data show roughly 220,000 clones, roughly 89% seen once. There are 14 residues in the CDR3. Germline CDR1 GTSNPN, CDR2 SVGIG (reference sequence). The V end lost 2 bases, the J end lost 3 bases, and 13 bases lay between the germline ends. This clonotype was sampled from a woman aged 40-49 years with acute COVID-19. This chain connects TRBV30 to TRBJ2-5; D possibly corresponds to TRBD1 (6 bases). Sequencing was performed on PBMCs or T cells enriched from blood (not recorded which). For the CDR3, the DNA is TGTGCCTGGAGTTGGTCGAGGACAGAAGAGACCCAGTACTTC. It codes for CAWSWSRTEETQYF.